This T cell receptor beta chain was sequenced during a study of CD8+CD57+ T cells in acquired aplastic anemia. By flow cytometry, patients selected for sequencing had shown an expansion of CD8+CD57+ cells. Genomic DNA served as template for TCR beta VDJ and CDR3 profiling. TCRdb reprocessed the reads with MiXCR, giving one entry per CDR3 protein. The sample has approximately 190,000 distinct CDR3 sequences, less than 60% seen once. CDR3 size: 14 residues. Germline V gives CDR1 SGHRS, CDR2 YFSETQ. With regard to this clonotype: Being one base from a much bigger clone, this may be a read error.

Sequenced input: sorted CD4+, CD8+, or CD8+CD57+ T cells (not recorded which) from PBMCs. The TCR comes from a human donor with aplastic anemia. The rearrangement uses TRBV5-1 and TRBJ2-5, with D maybe TRBD1 (5 bases). The CDR3 DNA reads as TGCGCCAGCAGCTTGTCAGGGCTCCAAGAGACCCAGTGCTTC. Translating it yields CASSLSGLQETQCF.